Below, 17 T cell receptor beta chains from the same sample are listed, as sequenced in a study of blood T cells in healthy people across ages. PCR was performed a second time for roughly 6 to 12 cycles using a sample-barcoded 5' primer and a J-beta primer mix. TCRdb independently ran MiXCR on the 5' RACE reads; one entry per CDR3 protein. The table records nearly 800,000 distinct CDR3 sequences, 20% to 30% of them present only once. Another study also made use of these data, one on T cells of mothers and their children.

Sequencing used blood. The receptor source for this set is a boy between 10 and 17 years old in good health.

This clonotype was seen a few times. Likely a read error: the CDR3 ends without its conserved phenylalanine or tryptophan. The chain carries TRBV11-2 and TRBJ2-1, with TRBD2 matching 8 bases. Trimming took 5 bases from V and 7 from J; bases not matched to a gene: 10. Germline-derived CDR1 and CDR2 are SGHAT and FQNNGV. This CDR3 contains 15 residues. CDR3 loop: CASSVGGGLRNEQFL. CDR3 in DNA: TGTGCCAGCAGCGTCGGGGGGGGCCTGAGGAATGAGCAGTTCCTC.

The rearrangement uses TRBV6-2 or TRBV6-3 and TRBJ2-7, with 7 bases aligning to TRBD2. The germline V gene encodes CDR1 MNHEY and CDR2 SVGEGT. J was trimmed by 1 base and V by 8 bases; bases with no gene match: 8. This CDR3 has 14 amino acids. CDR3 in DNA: TGTGCCAGCGTGTCTCCGGGAGGATCCTACGAGCAGTACTTC. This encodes CASVSPGGSYEQYF.

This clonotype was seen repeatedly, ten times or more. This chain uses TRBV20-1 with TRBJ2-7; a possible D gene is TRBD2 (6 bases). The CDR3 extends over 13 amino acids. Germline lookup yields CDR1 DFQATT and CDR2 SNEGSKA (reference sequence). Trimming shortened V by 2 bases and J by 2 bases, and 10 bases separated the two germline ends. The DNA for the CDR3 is TGCAGTGCTAGAAGACTAGGAACCTACGAGCAGTACTTC. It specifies CSARRLGTYEQYF.

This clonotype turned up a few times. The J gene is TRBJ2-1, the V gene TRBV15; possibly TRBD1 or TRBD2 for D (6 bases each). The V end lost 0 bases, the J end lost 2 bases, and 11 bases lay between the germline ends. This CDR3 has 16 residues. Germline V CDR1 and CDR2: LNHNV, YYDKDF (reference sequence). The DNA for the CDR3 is TGTGCCACCAGCAGAGATAGGGGGGCTACCTACAATGAGCAGTTCTTC. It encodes CATSRDRGATYNEQFF. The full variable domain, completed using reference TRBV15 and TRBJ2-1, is DAMVIQNPRYQVTQFGKPVTLSCSQTLNHNVMYWYQQKSSQAPKLLFHYYDKDFNNEADTPDNFQSRRPNTSFCFLDIRSPGLGDTAMYLCATSRDRGATYNEQFFGPGTRLTVL.

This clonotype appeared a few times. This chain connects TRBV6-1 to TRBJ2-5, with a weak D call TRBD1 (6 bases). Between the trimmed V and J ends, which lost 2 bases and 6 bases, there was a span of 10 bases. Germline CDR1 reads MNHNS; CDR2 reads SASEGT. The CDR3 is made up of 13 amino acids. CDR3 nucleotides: TGTGCCAGCAGTGAACAGGGGATGCAGACCCAGTACTTC. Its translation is CASSEQGMQTQYF.

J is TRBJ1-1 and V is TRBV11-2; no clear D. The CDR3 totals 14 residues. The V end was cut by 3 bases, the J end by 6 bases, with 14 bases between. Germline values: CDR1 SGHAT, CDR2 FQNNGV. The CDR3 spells CASSLMKAFAEAFF. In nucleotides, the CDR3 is TGTGCCAGCAGCTTGATGAAAGCCTTCGCTGAAGCTTTCTTT.

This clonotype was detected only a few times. The chain's CDR3 is CASSPSYGTRVNEQFF. In DNA, the CDR3 is TGTGCCAGCAGCCCCAGCTACGGAACCAGGGTAAATGAGCAGTTCTTC. The chain links TRBV6-1 to TRBJ2-1; the D gene is possibly TRBD1 (5 bases). This CDR3 comprises 16 residues. Trimming left V 6 bases short and J 7 bases short, with 22 bases between. In germline, CDR1 is MNHNS, CDR2 SASEGT.

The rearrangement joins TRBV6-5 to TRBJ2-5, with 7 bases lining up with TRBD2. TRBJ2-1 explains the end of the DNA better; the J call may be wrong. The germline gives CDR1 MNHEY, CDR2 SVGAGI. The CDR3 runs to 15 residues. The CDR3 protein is CASSPAGNAYNEQFF. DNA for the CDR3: TGTGCCAGCAGTCCAGCGGGGAACGCCTACAATGAGCAGTTCTTC.

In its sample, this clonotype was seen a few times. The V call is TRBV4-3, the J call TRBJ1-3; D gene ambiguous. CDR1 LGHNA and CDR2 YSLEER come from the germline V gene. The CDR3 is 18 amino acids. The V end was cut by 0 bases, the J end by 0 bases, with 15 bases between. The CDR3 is CASSQEIGQALSGNTIYF. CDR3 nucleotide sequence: TGCGCCAGCAGCCAAGAAATAGGTCAGGCGCTCTCTGGAAACACCATATATTTT.

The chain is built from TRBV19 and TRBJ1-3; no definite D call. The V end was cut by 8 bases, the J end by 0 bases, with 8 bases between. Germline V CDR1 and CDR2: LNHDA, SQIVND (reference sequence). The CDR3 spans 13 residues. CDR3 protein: CASRVSSGNTIYF. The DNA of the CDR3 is TGTGCCAGTCGGGTCAGCTCTGGAAACACCATATATTTT.

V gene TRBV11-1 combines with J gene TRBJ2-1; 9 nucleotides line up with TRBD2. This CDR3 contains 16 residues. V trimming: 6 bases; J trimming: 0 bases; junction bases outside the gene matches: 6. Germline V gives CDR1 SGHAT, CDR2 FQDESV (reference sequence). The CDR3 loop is CASRDIAGVSYNEQFF. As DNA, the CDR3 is TGTGCCAGCAGAGATATAGCGGGGGTCTCCTACAATGAGCAGTTCTTC.

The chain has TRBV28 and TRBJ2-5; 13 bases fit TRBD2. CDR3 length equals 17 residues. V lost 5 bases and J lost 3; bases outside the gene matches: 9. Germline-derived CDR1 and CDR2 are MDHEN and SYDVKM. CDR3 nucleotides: TGTGCCAGCAGTACCGGGACTAGCGGGGTTAAAGAAGAGACCCAGTACTTC. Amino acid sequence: CASSTGTSGVKEETQYF.

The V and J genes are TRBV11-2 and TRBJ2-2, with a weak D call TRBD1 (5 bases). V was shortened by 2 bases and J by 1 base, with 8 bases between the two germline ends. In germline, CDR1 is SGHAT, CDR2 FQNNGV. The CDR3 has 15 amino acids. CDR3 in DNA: TGTGCCAGCAGCTTATATCAGGGGAACACCGGGGAGCTGTTTTTT. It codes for CASSLYQGNTGELFF.

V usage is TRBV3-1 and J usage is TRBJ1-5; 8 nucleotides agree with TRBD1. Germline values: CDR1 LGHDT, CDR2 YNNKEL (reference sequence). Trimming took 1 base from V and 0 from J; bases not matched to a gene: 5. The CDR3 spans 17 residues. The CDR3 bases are TGTGCCAGCAGCCAAGGGAGGGGACAGGTTAGCAATCAGCCCCAGCATTTT. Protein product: CASSQGRGQVSNQPQHF.

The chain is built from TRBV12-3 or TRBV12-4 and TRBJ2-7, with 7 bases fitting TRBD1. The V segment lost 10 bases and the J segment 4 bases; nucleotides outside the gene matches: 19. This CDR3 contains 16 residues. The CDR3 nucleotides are TGTGCCAACAGGGGCCCGCGGAGAGGCATTGGGTACGAGCAGTACTTC. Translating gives CANRGPRRGIGYEQYF.

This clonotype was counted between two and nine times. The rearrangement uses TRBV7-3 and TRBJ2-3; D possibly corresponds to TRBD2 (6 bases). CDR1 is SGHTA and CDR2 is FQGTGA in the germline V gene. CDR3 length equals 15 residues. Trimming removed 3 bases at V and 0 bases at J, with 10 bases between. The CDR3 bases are TGTGCCAGCAGCTTCACCGGAGGGAGCACAGATACGCAGTATTTT. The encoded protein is CASSFTGGSTDTQYF. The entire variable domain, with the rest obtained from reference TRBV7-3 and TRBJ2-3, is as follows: GAGVSQTPSNKVTEKGKYVELRCDPISGHTALYWYRQSLGQGPEFLIYFQGTGAADDSGLPNDRFFAVRPEGSVSTLKIQRTERGDSAVYLCASSFTGGSTDTQYFGPGTRLTVL.

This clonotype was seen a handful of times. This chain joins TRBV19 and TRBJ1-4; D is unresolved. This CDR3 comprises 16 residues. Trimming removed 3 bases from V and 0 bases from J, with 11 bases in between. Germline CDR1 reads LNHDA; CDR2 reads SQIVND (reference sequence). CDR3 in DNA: TGTGCCAGTAGTATCGGCAGGCTTGCAACTAATGAAAAACTGTTTTTT. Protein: CASSIGRLATNEKLFF.